This T cell receptor beta chain was recorded in a study of OX40 agonist ivuxolimab in advanced cancers. The CDR3 contains 13 residues. Trimming cost V 5 bases and J 11 bases, with 16 bases left between them. Looked up from germline, CDR1 is SGHNT and CDR2 is YYREEE (reference sequence). Sequenced by immunoSEQ multiplex PCR; TCRdb stores in-frame clones only, minus some. Among fewer than 75,000 clones listed, approximately 90% were seen once. General study points: Doses of 0.1 to 3.0 mg/kg were accompanied by clonal expansion of CD4+ and CD8+ blood T cells by week 6. Compared with CD4+, CD8+ T cells on average had more expanded clones.

Sampled blood was obtained at baseline, cycle 4 day 1, and cycle 7 day 1. As regards this clone: The antigen remains unidentified.

The sequence derives from an adult with an advanced solid tumor such as melanoma, head and neck, liver or kidney cancer. The sequencing here drew on CD4+ or CD8+ T cells sorted from blood, taken in a trial of the OX40 agonist ivuxolimab. The genes are TRBV5-4 and TRBJ2-2; a possible D gene is TRBD1 (5 bases). This CDR3 is CASSFDLGPELFF. CDR3 nucleotides: TGTGCCAGCAGTTTTGATTTGGGGCCTGAGCTGTTTTTT.